What follows is one T cell receptor beta chain and its context. The source of the sample is a study of blood T cell repertoires in COVID-19. Germline V CDR1 and CDR2: LGHNA, YNFKEQ. The CDR3 has 18 residues. V dropped 4 bases and J dropped 8 bases, with 27 bases sitting between them. Authors' data handling: The authors estimated nucleated cell counts from reference gene primer amplification. The method was immunoSEQ multiplex PCR; TCRdb's version includes in-frame clones alone and lacks a portion of them. Clone size and V and J calls were adopted from that table, with D and trimming inferred from the DNA. The sample carries almost 250,000 clones, around 89% recorded once.

J is TRBJ2-1 and V is TRBV4-2; D is perhaps TRBD2 (5 bases). This receptor was identified in a woman aged 25-40 years who had recovered from COVID-19. The material sequenced was PBMCs or T cells enriched from blood (not recorded which). CDR3 sequence: CASSRSPGSGNLADEQFF. In DNA, the CDR3 is TGTGCCAGCAGCCGTTCCCCAGGATCGGGGAACCTCGCAGATGAGCAGTTCTTC.